These T cell receptor beta chains were read from a single sample in a study of blood T cell repertoires in COVID-19. Libraries were prepared by immunoSEQ multiplex PCR; TCRdb keeps only in-frame clonotypes and omits some of them. Of 100,000 to 130,000 clones in the sample, 85% to 95% were seen once. Input material: peripheral blood. Receptor source: a woman in her 30s with acute or convalescent COVID-19. The CDR3 runs from the conserved cysteine through the conserved F or W. Each record gives: clone size, D gene, J gene, V gene, CDR3 protein, CDR3 DNA. The D gene is left open where the match is weak. Not every row has a clone size; where given, it reads once, few, many or a size class.

- | TRBD2 | TRBJ2-5 | TRBV6-5 | CASRLTSGGGETQYF | TGTGCCAGCAGACTGACTAGCGGCGGGGGAGAGACCCAGTACTTC
- | TRBD2 | TRBJ2-1 | TRBV7-3 | CASSSRGTGTSDYNEQFF | TGTGCCAGCAGCTCAAGGGGGACCGGGACTAGCGATTACAATGAGCAGTTCTTC
- | - | TRBJ2-2 | TRBV6-2/TRBV6-3 | CASSLSGGELFF | TGTGCCAGCAGCCTGTCCGGCGGGGAGCTGTTTTTT
- | - | TRBJ2-1 | TRBV2 | CASSERSSYNEQFF | TGTGCCAGCAGCGAACGTAGCTCCTACAATGAGCAGTTCTTC
- | - | TRBJ1-2 | TRBV5-4 | CASSLGSTAPYGYTF | TGTGCCAGCAGCTTGGGTTCGACAGCTCCTTATGGCTACACCTTC
- | - | TRBJ1-5 | TRBV19 | CASRPTPGQHNQPQHF | TGTGCCAGTAGACCAACTCCGGGACAACACAATCAGCCCCAGCATTTT
once | TRBD1 | TRBJ2-1 | TRBV7-2 | CASSYRGNSYNEQFF | TGTGCCAGCAGCTACAGGGGAAACTCCTACAATGAGCAGTTCTTC
- | - | TRBJ1-1 | TRBV7-8 | CASSLRLTNTEAFF | TGTGCCAGCAGCTTGCGACTGACGAACACTGAAGCTTTCTTT
- | - | TRBJ2-7 | TRBV6-5 | CASIKRYPYEQYF | TGTGCCAGCATTAAACGGTATCCCTACGAGCAGTACTTC
few | - | TRBJ1-6 | TRBV7-9 | CASSLGQGDNSPLHF | TGTGCCAGCAGCTTAGGGCAGGGTGATAATTCACCCCTCCACTTT
- | TRBD1 | TRBJ2-7 | TRBV19 | CASSIHRGFKGNEQYF | TGTGCCAGTAGTATCCACAGGGGATTCAAAGGGAACGAGCAGTACTTC
- | - | TRBJ2-2 | TRBV13 | CASSPGDRDTGELFF | TGTGCCAGCAGCCCGGGGGACAGAGACACCGGGGAGCTGTTTTTT
- | - | TRBJ2-7 | TRBV2 | CASSEPTYEQYF | TGTGCCAGCAGTGAACCCACATACGAGCAGTACTTC
- | TRBD1 | TRBJ1-5 | TRBV5-8 | CASSWTGGVESNQPQHF | TGTGCCAGCAGCTGGACAGGGGGAGTTGAGAGCAATCAGCCCCAGCATTTT
- | TRBD1 | TRBJ1-2 | TRBV6-8 | CATSDRVSNYGYTF | TGTGCCACTTCGGACAGGGTATCTAACTATGGCTACACCTTC
once | TRBD1 | TRBJ1-1 | TRBV25-1 | CASSATGSMTEAFF | TGTGCCAGCAGTGCGACAGGGTCGATGACTGAAGCTTTCTTT
- | - | TRBJ2-2 | TRBV19 | CASRRQDGELFF | TGTGCCAGTAGGAGGCAAGACGGGGAGCTGTTTTTT
few | TRBD1 | TRBJ1-4 | TRBV3-1/TRBV3-2 | CASSQVGTVNEKLFF | TGTGCCAGCAGCCAAGTCGGGACAGTGAATGAAAAACTGTTTTTT
- | - | TRBJ2-1 | TRBV6-5 | CATVGQSPSYNEQFF | TGTGCCACTGTAGGACAATCTCCCTCCTACAATGAGCAGTTCTTC
- | TRBD2 | TRBJ2-1 | TRBV15 | CATSRATSGVSSYNEQFF | TGTGCCACCAGCAGAGCGACTAGCGGGGTCAGCTCCTACAATGAGCAGTTCTTC
- | - | TRBJ2-5 | TRBV29-1 | CSALPGTQPGTQYF | TGCAGCGCCCTCCCCGGGACACAGCCTGGGACCCAGTACTTC
- | - | TRBJ1-1 | TRBV28 | CATTLGHLPEAFF | TGTGCCACCACCCTGGGGCACCTACCTGAAGCTTTCTTT
- | - | TRBJ2-1 | TRBV7-3 | CASSLMASPNEQFF | TGTGCCAGCAGCTTAATGGCTAGTCCCAATGAGCAGTTCTTC
- | - | TRBJ1-5 | TRBV15 | CATSRDFNQPQHF | TGTGCCACCAGCAGGGACTTCAATCAGCCCCAGCATTTT
- | - | TRBJ1-5 | TRBV2 | CASSEGVHYQPQHF | TGTGCCAGCAGTGAAGGTGTCCATTATCAGCCCCAGCATTTT
once | - | TRBJ1-5 | TRBV12-3/TRBV12-4 | CASRGLGQPQHF | TGTGCCAGCAGGGGCCTTGGTCAGCCCCAGCATTTT
- | TRBD2 | TRBJ2-3 | TRBV5-4 | CATYGGAGTDTQYF | TGTGCGACGTACGGGGGGGCTGGTACAGATACGCAGTATTTT
- | - | TRBJ1-1 | TRBV6-1 | CASSEGPMNTEAFF | TGTGCCAGCAGTGAAGGTCCCATGAACACTGAAGCTTTCTTT
- | TRBD1 | TRBJ1-2 | TRBV5-8 | CASSLQGAGDYGYTF | TGTGCCAGCAGCCTACAGGGGGCTGGGGACTATGGCTACACCTTC